This T cell receptor beta chain was recorded in a study of cytomegalovirus exposure and HLA in healthy donors (dated by TCRdb to 2016 to 2017). Context from the whole study: In an earlier analysis of around 540 of the donors, 250 to 350 Gb of sequence data and approximately 120 million unique TCR beta sequences from roughly 200 million T cells were reported. An early release covering roughly 600 HLA-typed donors comprised about 300 gigabases of sequencing data and about 90 million unique TCR sequences. The genetic ancestry cluster associated with self-reported Caucasian donors included 81% of the roughly 380 genotyped donors. The study aimed to test whether signatures of past pathogen exposure could be identified by cataloging public T cell receptors. The study used immunosequencing to profile the T cell repertoires of approximately 640 subjects and linked those repertoires to cytomegalovirus serostatus. Along with the roughly 670-subject first cohort, a separate validation cohort of over 90 different subjects was used. The study combined high-throughput TCR immunosequencing, statistical association of individual TCRs with disease status, and machine learning to predict cytomegalovirus infection status. To study patterns of TCR occurrence, a later analysis re-analyzed previously published TCR beta repertoires from around 660 donors and added high-resolution HLA genotyping. Rather than drawing on any new phenotypic data, the later analysis identified candidate immune exposures from TCR beta sequences and the way those sequences occurred across donors. In an earlier analysis of roughly 600 of the donors, high-throughput TCR beta sequencing was used to judge whether each TCR beta V gene segment behaved as functional or pseudogenic. Alongside the repertoire data, information on donor age, sex, ethnicity and CMV serostatus was compiled. In a later genetic analysis, genome-wide SNP genotypes for about 65% of the 666 donors were used, and that subset was treated as a discovery cohort. Every discovery cohort repertoire had been produced on one sequencing platform. HLA typing covered class I and class II loci at four-digit resolution. The number of donors typed differed by locus, with about 629-640 for A, B, C, DRB1 and DQB1, roughly 520 for DQA1, nearly 610 for DPA1, and under 490 for DPB1. Because of strong linkage in the cohort, four or five DR-DQ haplotypes were treated as single units for association and clustering. Among 300 to 450 genotyped donors of the cohort, an average of around 240,000 unique TCR beta nucleotide sequences were sequenced per donor, roughly 18% of them non-productive.

The CDR3 spans 14 residues, from the cysteine through the phenylalanine. Of all the DNA, just the CDR3 is kept, 42 bases in frame from base 1. Trimming at the junction amounts to 3 bases on V and 8 bases on J, and the germline ends lie 17 bases apart. CDR1 and CDR2, per the germline V gene, are SGHDT and YYEEEE. In the case of this clone: Its target antigen remains unknown. Per-base qualities were not stored, and no clone one base away is much larger.

The cohort comprised around 700 healthy bone marrow donors. At the time of sampling, every cohort member was nominally healthy, though immune exposures that went unrecorded were likely present. The donor was CMV seropositive and belonged to the group of more than 250 seropositive cohort members. A peripheral blood sample was provided by each donor, and peripheral blood mononuclear cells were used for TCR beta sequencing. Genomic DNA was extracted from the blood cell samples with the Qiagen DNeasy Blood Extraction Kit. General conclusions and limits of the study: A later analysis associated roughly 17,000 TCR beta sequences with specific HLA alleles at a false discovery rate of 0.05. In a later analysis, TCR association rates were found to vary across HLA loci, with the most associated TCRs seen for DRB1 alleles and the fewest for HLA-C alleles. Most TCR sequences were seen in very few donors, while some public TCRs were found in many individuals. For the cohort, immune exposure information was limited to CMV serostatus. In both the original and validation cohorts, the classifier was reported to diagnose cytomegalovirus status with high specificity and sensitivity. A further reported finding was that TCR beta sequences accurately predicted the HLA-A and HLA-B alleles for most subjects in the first cohort. Because some donors lacked HLA typing at each locus, the association tests relied only on the typed subset. Broadly in line with IMGT annotations, most TCR beta V segments showed up in productive rearrangements about 87% or about 30% of the time in an earlier analysis of 450 to 600 of the donors. It was suggested by the authors that the approach could potentially be generalized to other disease states and immunological phenotypes. A total of 164 TCR beta chains were listed by the study as associated with cytomegalovirus. A later analysis found that most CMV-associated TCR beta chains appeared HLA-restricted, with HLA associations seemingly driven largely by CMV exposure. In a later analysis, HLA-associated TCR beta chains were found to be more clonally expanded and to have lower generation probabilities than equally common non-associated chains. About 17 rarely observed V segments, including chromosome 9 orphons, were excluded from the earlier analysis of about 600 of the donors because counts were too low. Correlated functional status among segregating V segments might be attributable to linkage disequilibrium, but an unknown experimental factor could not be ruled out. Sequencing depth was assumed to be roughly uniform across donors in the presence/absence analyses, though that assumption may not hold. The sequencing pipeline was judged likely to have produced a cluster of highly shared sequence variants as a technical artifact. The cohort was sequenced for TCR beta chains only, and without alpha or paired-chain data the features that could be detected were limited. Assigning TCR associations to individual alleles was difficult when HLA alleles, especially DR and DQ, strongly co-occurred. The 87-base-pair reads could not distinguish some IMGT-functional V segments, including TRBV6-2 and TRBV6-3, so those segments were excluded. A few of the identified cytomegalovirus-associated TCR beta chains were confirmed in vitro to be specific for cytomegalovirus antigens. In a later analysis, several top co-occurrence clusters were reported to appear linked to parvovirus B19, influenza, CMV and Epstein-Barr virus. V-gene and J-gene trimming of TCR beta chains was associated with a missense DCLRE1C variant in a later genetic analysis, and the association was replicated in an independent cohort. In a later genetic analysis, fewer N-insertions in productive TCRs were reported among donors in an Asian-associated ancestry cluster than the approximately 630-donor mean.

Receptor libraries were prepared by the immunoSEQ multiplex PCR assay. For the multiplex PCR, a mixture combining 60 forward primers for TCR Vbeta segments and 13 reverse primers for TCR Jbeta segments was used. A multiplex PCR assay on genomic DNA amplified the CDR3 region of rearranged TCR beta genes. On the Illumina HiSeq System, the amplified TCR beta libraries were sequenced as 87-base-pair reads. From the authors' description of their analysis: A later analysis counted approximately 76 million unique TCR beta chains across the 666 repertoires, and 10 million to 12 million of these chains were shared by at least two donors. Raw reads were error-corrected and collapsed into unique sequences with a nearest-neighbor algorithm that merged closely related sequences to remove PCR and sequencing errors. Alignment of CDR3 sequences to IMGT reference sequences was used to assign V, D and J gene segments. For a sequence to be retained, a match of at least six nucleotides was required to both a V gene segment and a J gene segment. Rearrangements were classified as productive when the CDR3 lacked stop codons and remained in frame with V and J, and all other rearrangements were classified as non-productive. CDR3 was defined according to IMGT convention as the region running from the second conserved V-encoded cysteine to the conserved J-encoded phenylalanine. Sequences without an unambiguous match to a single V gene segment were excluded from the earlier analysis of about 640 of the donors. An earlier analysis of under 750 of the donors called V segments functional above 56.7% productive rearrangements and segregating when the between-donor standard deviation exceeded 5%. A statistical classification framework was developed to diagnose cytomegalovirus status using the catalog of TCR beta chain sequences. In a later analysis, TCR nucleotide sequences were compared against IMGT/GENE-DB human TR gene sequences so that V and J genes could be assigned. In a later analysis, CDR3 sequences and most-parsimonious VDJ recombination scenarios were assigned using the TCRdist pipeline. In a later analysis, every TCR beta chain was defined by the combination of its CDR3 amino acid sequence and its V-gene family, and reads without a unique V-gene family were dropped. As a way to deal with suspected cross-contamination and a sequencing artifact, a later analysis dropped under 600 nucleotide sequences that were highly shared and had low generation probability. In a later analysis, a clonal expansion index was calculated for each public chain from normalized within-repertoire ranks of inferred template counts. A later analysis computed generation probabilities with a VDJ recombination model fitted to out-of-frame rearrangements, and checked the results against IGoR. In a later analysis, hypergeometric tests were used to score TCR-TCR, TCR-HLA and TCR-CMV co-occurrence, with a repertoire-size bias correction applied to TCR pairs. False discovery rates were estimated in a later analysis by permuting HLA or CMV assignments 20 times. In a later analysis, co-occurring TCRs were grouped using DBSCAN, with TCRdist sequence similarity added in when clustering inside HLA-allele-positive subsets. Co-occurrence clustering excluded repertoires with fewer than 30,000 or more than 120,000 public chains, plus five with anomalous nucleotide sharing. Here the immuneACCESS table is served through TCRdb, limited to in-frame sequences with V and J called. Missing clones are a known gap in these copies; in checked studies unresolved V genes cover under half, and the rest lacks a known reason. The V and J calls and clone size come from that table; D and trimming were worked out from the DNA. The sample table lists more than 90,000 clones, 65% to 85% of them with a count of one. The ten top clones hold around 15% of the sample.

This chain joins TRBV5-6 to TRBJ1-2; no D gene is confidently identified. The sequence came from a man aged 50-60 years in good health and CMV-seropositive. Sequences were obtained from PBMCs. The DNA sequence is given as TGTGCCAGCAGCTCGCCCCTGGGAGGGAACGGCTACACCTTC. This yields the protein CASSSPLGGNGYTF.